Below are 30 T cell receptor beta chains sequenced from a single sample in a study of blood T cell repertoires in COVID-19. This table comes from immunoSEQ multiplex PCR, and its TCRdb copy is limited to in-frame clones, with some not included. The data show some 300,000 clones, around four fifths seen once. Material: peripheral blood. The receptors here all came from a woman aged 45-59 years with active or convalescent COVID-19.

V usage is TRBV6-1 and J usage is TRBJ1-1, with TRBD1 matching 11 bases. CDR1 and CDR2 (germline): MNHNS, SASEGT. The CDR3 is 13 amino acids. V lost 3 bases, J lost 10 bases, and 4 bases stayed unmatched. CDR3 region: CASSEDRGLVAFF. CDR3 in DNA: TGTGCCAGCAGTGAGGACAGGGGGCTCGTAGCTTTCTTT.

The J gene is TRBJ2-2, the V gene TRBV3-1 (or the pseudogene TRBV3-2), with 9 bases fitting TRBD2. CDR1 and CDR2 (germline): LGHDT, YNNKEL (reference sequence). The CDR3 is 16 residues long. The J segment lost 4 bases and the V segment lost 4 bases, leaving 7 bases of the junction unmatched. This CDR3 reads CASSRVAGVSTGELFF. CDR3 bases: TGTGCCAGCAGCCGAGTAGCGGGAGTCAGCACCGGGGAGCTGTTTTTT.

The chain carries TRBV5-4 and TRBJ1-1, with TRBD1 identical over 7 bases. Trimming cost V 0 bases and J 7 bases; bases outside gene matches: 9. Per the germline V gene, CDR1 is SGHNT and CDR2 is YYREEE (reference sequence). This CDR3 has 15 residues. CDR3: CASSLVQGNYGEAFF. CDR3 sequence (DNA): TGTGCCAGCAGCTTGGTACAGGGGAATTACGGTGAAGCTTTCTTT.

The V call is TRBV3-1 (or the pseudogene TRBV3-2), the J call TRBJ2-7, with 9 positions matching TRBD2. J was trimmed by 2 bases and V by 0 bases; bases with no gene match: 2. CDR1 and CDR2 (germline): LGHDT, YNNKEL (reference sequence). CDR3 size: 15 residues. The CDR3 DNA reads TGTGCCAGCAGCCAAGATTTAGCGGGAGCCTACGAGCAGTACTTC. It yields the protein CASSQDLAGAYEQYF.

The chain has TRBV7-9 and TRBJ2-1, with 8 bases identical to TRBD2. In germline, CDR1 is SEHNR, CDR2 FQNEAQ (reference sequence). Unmatched junction bases numbered 10, after V lost 10 bases and J lost 5 bases. CDR3 length: 14 residues. CDR3 loop: CAITSGLGHNEQFF. Here the CDR3 DNA reads TGTGCCATTACCTCGGGACTAGGCCACAATGAGCAGTTCTTC.

This clone was seen a few times. The CDR3: CASSQGTSGVSYEQYF. The CDR3 coding sequence is TGTGCCAGCAGCCAAGGGACTAGCGGGGTCTCCTACGAGCAGTACTTC. The J gene is TRBJ2-7, the V gene TRBV4-2, with 12 bases fitting TRBD2. V shed 1 base and J 0 bases; nucleotides not matched to a gene: 1. The CDR3 runs 16 residues. Germline V lookup: CDR1 LGHNA, CDR2 YNFKEQ.

The chain carries TRBV13 and TRBJ2-5; 7 bases line up with TRBD1. The CDR3 sequence is 21 residues long. Trimming at V came to 2 bases and at J to 4 bases, leaving 25 bases not matched to a gene. Germline V CDR1 and CDR2: PRHDT, FYEKMQ (reference sequence). As DNA, the CDR3 is TGTGCCAGCAGCTTATATTCCCACTCCATCTCCGGGACAGTTTCCCGAGAGACCCAGTACTTC. Translating it yields CASSLYSHSISGTVSRETQYF.

V gene TRBV6-4 combines with J gene TRBJ1-1; 10 nucleotides line up with TRBD1. This CDR3 has 15 amino acids. The V gene end was trimmed by 4 bases and the J gene end by 5 bases; junction bases not matched to a gene: 7. The germline gives CDR1 MRHNA, CDR2 SNTAGT. The CDR3 spells CASSAKTGGGTEAFF. The CDR3 nucleotides read TGTGCCAGCAGTGCTAAGACAGGGGGCGGAACTGAAGCTTTCTTT.

This chain uses TRBV27 with TRBJ2-1, with TRBD2 identical over 7 bases. The CDR3 spans 16 residues. Trimming cost V 3 bases and J 7 bases; bases outside gene matches: 12. Germline-derived CDR1 and CDR2 are MNHEY and SMNVEV (reference sequence). The CDR3 DNA sequence: TGTGCCAGCAGTTTGGCGGGGGAGGGAGTTGGGAATGAGCAGTTCTTC. Translation gives CASSLAGEGVGNEQFF.

As regards this clone: This sample also contains other DNA sequences that code for the same CDR3. The chain has TRBV7-3 and TRBJ2-7; 10 bases align to TRBD1. Trimming removed 5 bases from V and 4 bases from J; junction bases left unmatched: 2. There are 13 residues in the CDR3. Germline V gene data show CDR1 as SGHTA and CDR2 as FQGTGA. The CDR3 loop reads CASSRDRGYEQYF. The DNA of the CDR3 is TGTGCCAGCAGCCGGGACAGGGGTTACGAGCAGTACTTC.

The chain recombines TRBV6-5 with TRBJ2-7, with D possibly matching TRBD2 (6 bases). V was pared by 6 bases and J by 0 bases, with 15 bases between. Germline CDR1 is MNHEY and CDR2 is SVGAGI. This CDR3 spans 15 amino acids. The CDR3 protein is CASRFIGGSSYEQYF. The CDR3 nucleotides read TGTGCCAGCAGGTTCATTGGGGGGAGCTCCTACGAGCAGTACTTC.

The rearrangement joins TRBV7-9 to TRBJ1-3; TRBD1 might be the D (6 bases). Trimming left V 5 bases short and J 1 base short, with 12 bases between. This CDR3 is 15 amino acids long. Germline CDR1 reads SEHNR; CDR2 reads FQNEAQ (reference sequence). As DNA, the CDR3 is TGTGCCAGCAGCCTCACAGGGTCTTCTGGAAACACCATATATTTT. Amino acids: CASSLTGSSGNTIYF.

The chain links TRBV29-1 to TRBJ2-1; 10 nucleotides match TRBD2. The CDR3 runs to 20 residues. The V and J ends lost 1 base and 3 bases, in that order; junction bases with no gene match: 18. The V gene's germline CDR1 is SQVTM and CDR2 ANQGSEA. The CDR3 sequence: CSVEGEQGVRRTSGYNEQFF. Here the CDR3 DNA reads TGCAGCGTTGAAGGTGAGCAGGGGGTGCGGAGGACTAGCGGCTACAATGAGCAGTTCTTC.

This clone was seen repeatedly, ten times or more. This chain connects TRBV2 to TRBJ1-1; unclear D gene. CDR1 SNHLY and CDR2 FYNNEI come from the germline V gene. Trimming pared 2 bases from V and 0 bases from J, leaving 10 bases between. The CDR3 consists of 15 residues. Here the CDR3 DNA reads TGTGCCAGCAGTGAATCGAACAGTCTGAACACTGAAGCTTTCTTT. Translation gives CASSESNSLNTEAFF.

The CDR3 here is CASSLDRDRGDYGYTF. DNA of the CDR3: TGTGCCAGCAGCTTAGATAGGGACAGGGGAGACTATGGCTACACCTTC. V usage is TRBV11-2 and J usage is TRBJ1-2; 10 bases are shared with TRBD1. Germline V CDR1 and CDR2: SGHAT, FQNNGV. Trimming removed 0 bases from V and 3 bases from J; junction bases left unmatched: 4. The CDR3 has 16 residues.

The rearrangement uses TRBV19 and TRBJ2-1; no reliable D call. Looked up from germline, CDR1 is LNHDA and CDR2 is SQIVND (reference sequence). Between the trimmed V and J ends, which lost 4 bases and 5 bases, there was a span of 15 bases. The length of the CDR3 is 15 residues. Here the CDR3 reads CASSKQPLLDNEQFF. The CDR3 DNA sequence: TGTGCCAGTAGTAAGCAGCCGCTCCTAGACAATGAGCAGTTCTTC.

The chain combines TRBV2 with TRBJ2-3; 7 positions match TRBD2. V dropped 6 bases and J dropped 2; count of bases not matched to a gene: 23. CDR1 and CDR2 (germline): SNHLY, FYNNEI. CDR3 length equals 20 residues. The CDR3 DNA is TGTGCCAGCAGAACCACACGGGCGGGAGTATCCCAGCGGGTCACAGATACGCAGTATTTT. It specifies CASRTTRAGVSQRVTDTQYF.

This chain joins TRBV7-9 and TRBJ2-1, with a tentative D call TRBD2 (6 bases). V was cut by 10 bases and J by 0 bases, with 22 bases left in between. The length of the CDR3 is 17 residues. CDR1 is SEHNR and CDR2 is FQNEAQ in the germline V gene (reference sequence). The CDR3, as DNA: TGTGCCATCACTAGCTTAACGTTCGAGAGCTCCTACAATGAGCAGTTCTTC. It yields the protein CAITSLTFESSYNEQFF.

The chain is built from TRBV4-1 and TRBJ2-1, with D hard to call. The CDR3 is made up of 19 amino acids. Germline loops: CDR1 MGHRA, CDR2 YSYEKL. V dropped 1 base and J dropped 5 bases, with 24 bases sitting between them. In DNA form, the CDR3 reads TGCGCCAGCAGCCAAGTCCGGTCTGTCGGCGGCGCACCTAACAATGAGCAGTTCTTC. This encodes CASSQVRSVGGAPNNEQFF.

The chain links TRBV6-5 to TRBJ1-5, with TRBD1 matching 7 bases. With 6 bases clipped from V and 4 bases from J, the junction kept 6 bases outside the gene matches. Per the germline V gene, CDR1 is MNHEY and CDR2 is SVGAGI. The CDR3 is made up of 14 amino acids. CDR3: CASSVGGLNQPQHF. CDR3 in DNA: TGTGCCAGCAGCGTAGGGGGCCTGAATCAGCCCCAGCATTTT.

V gene TRBV10-3 combines with J gene TRBJ1-2; 7 nucleotides match TRBD1. V lost 3 bases to trimming and J lost 8 bases; unmatched junction nucleotides: 6. The V gene's germline CDR1 is ENHRY and CDR2 SYGVKD. The CDR3 spans 13 residues. The CDR3 bases are TGTGCCATCAGTGACGGGACAGTTCGGGGCTACACCTTC. It is translated as CAISDGTVRGYTF.

This chain uses TRBV7-2 with TRBJ2-2; 9 nucleotides match TRBD2. V dropped 1 base and J dropped 7; count of bases not matched to a gene: 16. This CDR3 is built from 19 residues. Germline V gene data show CDR1 as SGHTA and CDR2 as FQGNSA. The CDR3 here is CASSLERVLAGSGGGELFF. The CDR3 nucleotides read TGTGCCAGCAGCTTAGAACGGGTTCTAGCGGGATCCGGCGGCGGGGAGCTGTTTTTT.

The chain couples TRBV11-2 to TRBJ2-1; TRBD2 agrees at 9 bases. This CDR3 contains 15 residues. With 5 bases clipped from V and 10 bases from J, the junction kept 12 bases outside the gene matches. Germline lookup yields CDR1 SGHAT and CDR2 FQNNGV. The CDR3: CASSIPGLASREQFF. CDR3 nucleotide sequence: TGTGCCAGCAGCATACCGGGACTAGCAAGCAGAGAGCAGTTCTTC.

V is TRBV4-1 and J is TRBJ2-7; D perhaps matches TRBD1 (6 bases). Germline CDR1 and CDR2: MGHRA and YSYEKL. The germline V and J ends were trimmed by 4 bases and 4 bases, with 17 bases remaining between them. CDR3 length: 15 residues. In DNA form, the CDR3 reads TGCGCCAGCAGCCGACAAGCCAGGGGCGATTACGAGCAGTACTTC. Amino acid sequence: CASSRQARGDYEQYF.

V is TRBV5-6 and J is TRBJ1-3; 7 positions match TRBD1. This CDR3 is 14 amino acids long. V dropped 2 bases and J dropped 2; count of bases not matched to a gene: 1. Looked up from germline, CDR1 is SGHDT and CDR2 is YYEEEE. CDR3 amino acids: CASSFQGAGNTIYF. CDR3 nucleotide sequence: TGTGCCAGCAGCTTTCAGGGGGCTGGAAACACCATATATTTT. The full variable domain, its missing parts supplied by reference TRBV5-6 and TRBJ1-3, is DAGVTQSPTHLIKTRGQQVTLRCSPKSGHDTVSWYQQALGQGPQFIFQYYEEEERQRGNFPDRFSGHQFPNYSSELNVNALLLGDSALYLCASSFQGAGNTIYFGEGSWLTVV.

V and J are TRBV9 and TRBJ1-1; TRBD1 matches at 8 bases. The CDR3 contains 13 residues. In germline, CDR1 is SGDLS, CDR2 YYNGEE. The junction had 2 bases not matched to a gene; V was cut back by 5 bases and J by 2 bases. The CDR3 nucleotides read TGTGCCAGCAGTGACAGGGGCAACACTGAAGCTTTCTTT. Protein sequence: CASSDRGNTEAFF.

CDR3 DNA sequence: TGTGCCAGCAGCTCCTCCCCGGGACTAGTGGATGAGCAGTTCTTC. Protein sequence: CASSSSPGLVDEQFF. The chain joins TRBV7-2 to TRBJ2-1; TRBD2 matches 8 bases. CDR1 SGHTA and CDR2 FQGNSA come from the germline V gene. Trimming at V came to 4 bases and at J to 8 bases, leaving 10 bases not matched to a gene. The CDR3 consists of 15 residues.

The chain employs TRBV9 and TRBJ2-7, with 7 bases aligning to TRBD2. Germline V gene lookup returns CDR1 SGDLS and CDR2 YYNGEE. Unmatched junction bases numbered 4, after V lost 1 base and J lost 6 bases. This CDR3 comprises 13 residues. This chain's CDR3 is CASSVLAEGEQYF. The CDR3 DNA sequence: TGTGCCAGCAGCGTACTAGCGGAGGGCGAGCAGTACTTC.

This chain joins TRBV19 and TRBJ1-2; 7 bases fit TRBD1. There are 12 residues in the CDR3. CDR1 and CDR2 from the germline V gene are LNHDA and SQIVND (reference sequence). V shed 5 bases and J 5 bases; nucleotides not matched to a gene: 2. CDR3 loop: CASSLQGYGYTF. The CDR3 DNA sequence: TGTGCCAGTAGTTTACAGGGGTATGGCTACACCTTC.

V usage is TRBV19 and J usage is TRBJ1-6, with 8 bases lining up with TRBD1. Germline V lookup: CDR1 LNHDA, CDR2 SQIVND (reference sequence). This CDR3 is 14 amino acids long. V was pared by 6 bases and J by 5 bases, with 3 bases of the junction left unmatched. The DNA of the CDR3 is TGTGCCAGTAGGCGGACAGGGAATAATTCACCCCTCCACTTT. This codes for CASRRTGNNSPLHF.